These T cell receptor beta chains were read from a single sample in a study of T-cell memory formation after mild COVID-19. TCRdb redid the calling of the 5' RACE reads with MiXCR, one entry per CDR3 protein. The table has 400,000 to 500,000 distinct CDR3 sequences, approximately 20% seen once. The sample was PBMCs or a T cell subset sorted from them (not recorded which). Source of these receptors: an adult woman who had mild COVID-19 (a few samples of this study predate the infection). Cell type and time point are not known. The conserved cysteine and the conserved F or W are not part of the CDR3 here. D genes are given only for firm matches. Expanded clones get a size class; other rows say once, few or many, or leave the size out.

d_gene,abundance,v_gene,j_gene,CDR3aa
NA,few,TRBV6-6,TRBJ1-1,ASITDRRGTEAF
TRBD2,NA,TRBV5-1,TRBJ2-1,ASSVSSGGAKEQF
NA,NA,TRBV12-3/TRBV12-4,TRBJ2-1,ASSPRGASYNEQF
NA,NA,TRBV15,TRBJ2-7,ATSAQGYEQY
TRBD1,NA,TRBV5-8,TRBJ2-3,ASSYGDRGLDTQY
NA,NA,TRBV11-2,TRBJ2-1,ASSQQGYNEQF
NA,NA,TRBV5-1,TRBJ1-6,ASSHGGGNSPLH
NA,NA,TRBV9,TRBJ2-7,ASSYGAASIEQY
TRBD1,few,TRBV11-1,TRBJ2-5,ASSKGQRETQY
NA,many,TRBV12-3/TRBV12-4,TRBJ1-2,ASSLSGPYGYT
NA,medium-sized,TRBV6-6,TRBJ1-3,ASSRQDTIGGNTIY
NA,NA,TRBV5-5,TRBJ2-2,ASSFRGPTNTGELF
TRBD1,few,TRBV12-3/TRBV12-4,TRBJ2-1,ASSPFGTGVREEQF
NA,once,TRBV19,TRBJ1-5,ASKDNPDQPQH
NA,NA,TRBV30,TRBJ2-1,AWELGVYNEQF
NA,few,TRBV7-2,TRBJ2-1,ASDWASSYNEQF
TRBD2,NA,TRBV20-1,TRBJ2-7,SAGLAGYEQY
NA,NA,TRBV18,TRBJ1-1,ASSPRKGVTNTEAF
TRBD1,NA,TRBV5-1,TRBJ2-1,ASSTYRGGYNEQF
NA,NA,TRBV12-3/TRBV12-4,TRBJ1-6,ASSFEGRGSSPLH
NA,few,TRBV5-1,TRBJ2-1,ASSLASGWISSYNEQF
TRBD1,few,TRBV5-1,TRBJ2-5,ASSRSDRAAGETQY
NA,NA,TRBV7-9,TRBJ1-1,ASSAGGYTEAF
NA,NA,TRBV20-1,TRBJ1-2,SAPSPRDPQGLRGYT
TRBD2,NA,TRBV27,TRBJ2-5,ASSPHLAGVLQENQY
NA,few,TRBV12-3/TRBV12-4,TRBJ2-2,ASSLNWGPNTGELF
TRBD1,NA,TRBV7-9,TRBJ2-1,ASSRRDRETYNEQF
NA,NA,TRBV7-6,TRBJ2-5,ASSSEPGEETQY
NA,many,TRBV7-2,TRBJ1-1,ASSPGTQNTEAF
NA,NA,TRBV7-2,TRBJ2-1,ASSLVLGPNNEQF
TRBD1,few,TRBV5-6,TRBJ1-1,ASSLRAGGDYEAF
NA,few,TRBV2,TRBJ1-1,ASSVGDYTEAF
NA,NA,TRBV30,TRBJ1-2,AWRTSRGYT
NA,NA,TRBV4-3,TRBJ2-1,ASSRARGGYNEQF
TRBD1,few,TRBV19,TRBJ1-2,ATGDRGPYGYT
TRBD2,NA,TRBV3-1,TRBJ2-1,ASSHRLAGAEQF
NA,NA,TRBV7-9,TRBJ1-4,ASSPPASRGEKLF
NA,NA,TRBV20-1,TRBJ1-4,SAPGQNEKLF
TRBD2,NA,TRBV4-1,TRBJ2-7,ASSPAPTSSYEQY
NA,NA,TRBV5-1,TRBJ1-1,ASSLAGTDEAF
NA,NA,TRBV6-1,TRBJ2-2,ASRPGVVTGELF
TRBD1,NA,TRBV6-6,TRBJ1-1,ASKPPLQGGGTEAF
TRBD2,NA,TRBV18,TRBJ2-3,ASSPGLAHTDTQY
NA,many,TRBV4-1,TRBJ2-7,ASSQGLGAYEQY
TRBD1,few,TRBV24-1,TRBJ2-3,ATSDPTTGADTQY
TRBD2,once,TRBV6-2/TRBV6-3,TRBJ2-1,ASSKPPGLAYNEQF
NA,NA,TRBV20-1,TRBJ1-2,SARTQGDYGYT
NA,NA,TRBV5-1,TRBJ1-6,ASRPGDRYNSPLH
NA,NA,TRBV13,TRBJ1-1,ASSSRARHEAF
TRBD1,NA,TRBV15,TRBJ2-1,ATSRQGGEYNEQF
NA,NA,TRBV18,TRBJ2-7,ASSPSAATYEQY
NA,few,TRBV6-6,TRBJ2-7,ASSYGPGSYEQY
NA,NA,TRBV18,TRBJ1-4,ASSPDSEKLF
TRBD1,few,TRBV29-1,TRBJ1-2,SVAGGRYYGYT
NA,NA,TRBV5-5,TRBJ1-4,ASTAGAVNEKLF